This is a list of T cell receptor beta chains from one sample in a study of cytomegalovirus exposure and HLA in healthy donors. Libraries were prepared by immunoSEQ multiplex PCR; TCRdb keeps only in-frame clonotypes and omits some of them. The sample lists tens of thousands of clones; around 90% were seen once. Material: PBMCs. These receptor sequences come from a woman aged 18-29 years in good health and CMV-seronegative. Each CDR3 is given with its conserved first and last residue. Fields, in order: D gene, J gene, V gene, clone size, CDR3 protein, CDR3 DNA. The D gene is left open where the match is weak. Rows give clone size only sometimes, using once, few, many, or a class for an expanded clone.

d_gene: NA
j_gene: TRBJ1-1
v_gene: TRBV11-2
abundance: NA
CDR3aa: CASSLGSGQRLNTEAFF
CDR3nt: TGTGCCAGCAGCTTAGGCAGCGGACAGAGACTGAACACTGAAGCTTTCTTT

d_gene: NA
j_gene: TRBJ2-7
v_gene: TRBV10-3
abundance: NA
CDR3aa: CAISGSGEDNILNEQYF
CDR3nt: TGTGCCATCAGTGGGAGTGGAGAGGACAATATTTTAAACGAGCAGTACTTC

d_gene: TRBD1
j_gene: TRBJ2-7
v_gene: TRBV19
abundance: NA
CDR3aa: CASSAGQGYEQYF
CDR3nt: TGTGCCAGTAGTGCCGGACAGGGTTACGAGCAGTACTTC

d_gene: NA
j_gene: TRBJ1-5
v_gene: TRBV7-2
abundance: NA
CDR3aa: CASSSGTLNQPQHF
CDR3nt: TGTGCCAGCAGCTCCGGGACACTCAATCAGCCCCAGCATTTT

d_gene: TRBD1
j_gene: TRBJ1-2
v_gene: TRBV28
abundance: NA
CDR3aa: CASSLTGGLYGYTF
CDR3nt: TGTGCCAGCAGCTTGACAGGGGGGCTCTATGGCTACACCTTC

d_gene: TRBD1
j_gene: TRBJ2-5
v_gene: TRBV7-9
abundance: few
CDR3aa: CASSLDRGRETQYF
CDR3nt: TGTGCCAGCAGCTTGGACAGGGGACGGGAGACCCAGTACTTC

d_gene: TRBD2
j_gene: TRBJ2-7
v_gene: TRBV2
abundance: NA
CDR3aa: CASREPGLANYEQYF
CDR3nt: TGTGCCAGCAGAGAGCCGGGACTAGCGAACTACGAGCAGTACTTC

d_gene: NA
j_gene: TRBJ1-2
v_gene: TRBV6-5
abundance: NA
CDR3aa: CASSYGSMEGYGYTF
CDR3nt: TGTGCCAGCAGTTACGGTTCTATGGAGGGCTATGGCTACACCTTC

d_gene: NA
j_gene: TRBJ2-5
v_gene: TRBV4-2
abundance: NA
CDR3aa: CASSQGGWRGLETQYF
CDR3nt: TGTGCCAGCAGCCAAGGAGGGTGGAGAGGTCTGGAGACCCAGTACTTC

d_gene: NA
j_gene: TRBJ2-1
v_gene: TRBV18
abundance: once
CDR3aa: CASSSRITQSYNEQFF
CDR3nt: TGTGCCAGCTCATCACGAATCACCCAGTCGTACAATGAGCAGTTCTTC

d_gene: NA
j_gene: TRBJ2-3
v_gene: TRBV30
abundance: once
CDR3aa: CAWTQDTQYF
CDR3nt: TGTGCCTGGACCCAGGATACGCAGTATTTT

d_gene: TRBD1
j_gene: TRBJ2-7
v_gene: TRBV4-3
abundance: NA
CDR3aa: CASSQDRTGTAEQYF
CDR3nt: TGCGCCAGCAGCCAAGATAGGACAGGGACCGCCGAGCAGTACTTC

d_gene: NA
j_gene: TRBJ1-3
v_gene: TRBV7-8
abundance: NA
CDR3aa: CASRPQSSGNTIYF
CDR3nt: TGTGCCAGCAGACCACAGTCCTCTGGAAACACCATATATTTT

d_gene: NA
j_gene: TRBJ1-2
v_gene: TRBV6-1
abundance: NA
CDR3aa: CASSGPGKGNYGYTF
CDR3nt: TGTGCCAGCAGCGGGCCCGGTAAGGGGAACTATGGCTACACCTTC

d_gene: NA
j_gene: TRBJ1-1
v_gene: TRBV28
abundance: NA
CDR3aa: CASSLGGRRGWTEAFF
CDR3nt: TGTGCCAGCAGTCTGGGCGGGCGGCGCGGGTGGACTGAAGCTTTCTTT

d_gene: NA
j_gene: TRBJ2-3
v_gene: TRBV7-8
abundance: once
CDR3aa: CASSPWGGRTDTQYF
CDR3nt: TGTGCCAGCAGCCCCTGGGGGGGGCGCACAGATACGCAGTATTTT

d_gene: NA
j_gene: TRBJ1-4
v_gene: TRBV28
abundance: NA
CDR3aa: CASRSTRGARGPTNEKLFF
CDR3nt: TGTGCCAGCAGGTCTACACGCGGGGCTCGGGGACCAACTAATGAAAAACTGTTTTTT

d_gene: TRBD1
j_gene: TRBJ1-5
v_gene: TRBV28
abundance: NA
CDR3aa: CASSSVGQGMSNQPQHF
CDR3nt: TGTGCCAGCAGTTCCGTAGGACAGGGGATGTCCAATCAGCCCCAGCATTTT

d_gene: TRBD1
j_gene: TRBJ2-3
v_gene: TRBV6-1
abundance: NA
CDR3aa: CASILDRGFTDTQYF
CDR3nt: TGTGCCAGCATCCTGGACAGGGGATTCACAGATACGCAGTATTTT

d_gene: TRBD2
j_gene: TRBJ2-1
v_gene: TRBV9
abundance: NA
CDR3aa: CASSVSGGGASNEQFF
CDR3nt: TGTGCCAGCAGCGTATCCGGCGGGGGGGCTTCGAATGAGCAGTTCTTC

d_gene: NA
j_gene: TRBJ1-1
v_gene: TRBV18
abundance: NA
CDR3aa: CASSPSLGGTEAFF
CDR3nt: TGTGCCAGCTCACCATCCCTAGGAGGCACTGAAGCTTTCTTT

d_gene: TRBD1
j_gene: TRBJ1-1
v_gene: TRBV27
abundance: NA
CDR3aa: CASSYVTGYTEAFF
CDR3nt: TGTGCCAGCAGTTATGTGACAGGGTACACTGAAGCTTTCTTT

d_gene: TRBD2
j_gene: TRBJ2-7
v_gene: TRBV4-2
abundance: NA
CDR3aa: CASSQGLAGAEEQYF
CDR3nt: TGTGCCAGCAGCCAAGGTTTAGCGGGAGCGGAAGAGCAGTACTTC

d_gene: NA
j_gene: TRBJ1-4
v_gene: TRBV30
abundance: NA
CDR3aa: CAWSYMGAGKLFF
CDR3nt: TGTGCCTGGAGTTATATGGGGGCGGGAAAACTGTTTTTT

d_gene: NA
j_gene: TRBJ2-4
v_gene: TRBV19
abundance: NA
CDR3aa: CASSKVGHPAAKNIQYF
CDR3nt: TGTGCCAGTAGTAAGGTCGGACACCCGGCGGCCAAAAACATTCAGTACTTC

d_gene: TRBD2
j_gene: TRBJ2-1
v_gene: TRBV27
abundance: NA
CDR3aa: CASSLSLAGGPYNEQFF
CDR3nt: TGTGCCAGCAGTTTATCACTAGCGGGGGGGCCCTACAATGAGCAGTTCTTC

d_gene: TRBD2
j_gene: TRBJ2-3
v_gene: TRBV6-5
abundance: once
CDR3aa: CASSYVRAGATDTQYF
CDR3nt: TGTGCCAGCAGTTACGTGCGAGCGGGGGCCACAGATACGCAGTATTTT

d_gene: NA
j_gene: TRBJ2-4
v_gene: TRBV5-6
abundance: NA
CDR3aa: CASSPESKNIQYF
CDR3nt: TGTGCCAGCAGCCCGGAGTCCAAAAACATTCAGTACTTC

d_gene: NA
j_gene: TRBJ2-1
v_gene: TRBV5-1
abundance: NA
CDR3aa: CASSWVRVDRGYNEQFF
CDR3nt: TGCGCCAGCAGCTGGGTTAGGGTGGATAGGGGTTACAATGAGCAGTTCTTC

d_gene: TRBD1
j_gene: TRBJ1-5
v_gene: TRBV5-6
abundance: NA
CDR3aa: CASSLGQSNQPQHF
CDR3nt: TGTGCCAGCAGCCTGGGACAGAGCAATCAGCCCCAGCATTTT

d_gene: TRBD2
j_gene: TRBJ2-1
v_gene: TRBV27
abundance: NA
CDR3aa: CASSPLAGSSYNEQFF
CDR3nt: TGTGCCAGCAGTCCATTAGCGGGGAGCTCCTACAATGAGCAGTTCTTC

d_gene: TRBD1
j_gene: TRBJ1-6
v_gene: TRBV10-3
abundance: NA
CDR3aa: CAISKLGTGDSPLHF
CDR3nt: TGTGCCATCAGTAAACTCGGGACAGGGGATTCACCCCTCCACTTT

d_gene: NA
j_gene: TRBJ1-6
v_gene: TRBV12-2
abundance: once
CDR3aa: CASRLELLGRVGTPLHF
CDR3nt: TGTGCAAGTCGCTTAGAATTACTGGGCAGGGTGGGTACACCCCTCCACTTT

d_gene: NA
j_gene: TRBJ2-1
v_gene: TRBV11-1
abundance: NA
CDR3aa: CASSPALVGEQFF
CDR3nt: TGTGCCAGCAGCCCCGCCCTAGTCGGCGAGCAGTTCTTC

d_gene: NA
j_gene: TRBJ2-3
v_gene: TRBV5-1
abundance: NA
CDR3aa: CASSLGVGQATDTQYF
CDR3nt: TGCGCCAGCAGCTTGGGAGTGGGCCAGGCCACAGATACGCAGTATTTT

d_gene: NA
j_gene: TRBJ1-2
v_gene: TRBV6-5
abundance: NA
CDR3aa: CASSSSDRRYGYTF
CDR3nt: TGTGCCAGCAGTTCCTCTGACAGGCGATATGGCTACACCTTC

d_gene: NA
j_gene: TRBJ2-7
v_gene: TRBV27
abundance: NA
CDR3aa: CASSLSGPGTGTYEQYF
CDR3nt: TGTGCCAGCAGTTTATCGGGGCCCGGGACTGGTACCTACGAGCAGTACTTC

d_gene: NA
j_gene: TRBJ2-2
v_gene: TRBV7-3
abundance: NA
CDR3aa: CASSYGTSLTGELFF
CDR3nt: TGTGCCAGCAGCTATGGGACTTCCCTGACCGGGGAGCTGTTTTTT

d_gene: NA
j_gene: TRBJ1-4
v_gene: TRBV4-1
abundance: NA
CDR3aa: CASSDGSSEKLFF
CDR3nt: TGCGCCAGCAGCGACGGTAGCAGTGAAAAACTGTTTTTT

d_gene: NA
j_gene: TRBJ2-7
v_gene: TRBV28
abundance: NA
CDR3aa: CASSSQSRRAYEQYF
CDR3nt: TGTGCCAGCAGTTCCCAGTCTAGACGTGCCTACGAGCAGTACTTC

d_gene: TRBD1
j_gene: TRBJ2-7
v_gene: TRBV5-1
abundance: NA
CDR3aa: CASRAGTGGSEQYF
CDR3nt: TGCGCCAGCAGGGCCGGGACAGGGGGCTCCGAGCAGTACTTC

d_gene: TRBD1
j_gene: TRBJ1-5
v_gene: TRBV7-7
abundance: NA
CDR3aa: CASSRDRYQPQHF
CDR3nt: TGTGCTAGCAGCCGGGACAGGTATCAGCCCCAGCATTTT

d_gene: NA
j_gene: TRBJ2-6
v_gene: TRBV6-1
abundance: NA
CDR3aa: CASSQMSSGANVLTF
CDR3nt: TGTGCCAGCAGTCAAATGTCCTCTGGGGCCAACGTCCTGACTTTC

d_gene: TRBD2
j_gene: TRBJ2-2
v_gene: TRBV19
abundance: NA
CDR3aa: CASSMGSSGGLTGELFF
CDR3nt: TGTGCCAGTAGTATGGGGTCTAGCGGGGGTCTCACCGGGGAGCTGTTTTTT

d_gene: NA
j_gene: TRBJ1-2
v_gene: TRBV28
abundance: NA
CDR3aa: CASSLQGSDYGYTF
CDR3nt: TGTGCCAGCAGTCTCCAGGGGAGTGACTATGGCTACACCTTC

d_gene: TRBD2
j_gene: TRBJ2-1
v_gene: TRBV7-2
abundance: NA
CDR3aa: CASSRGLAEHNEQFF
CDR3nt: TGTGCCAGCAGCCGAGGACTAGCGGAACACAATGAGCAGTTCTTC

d_gene: NA
j_gene: TRBJ1-1
v_gene: TRBV18
abundance: NA
CDR3aa: CASSPPSGTEAFF
CDR3nt: TGTGCCAGCTCACCACCCAGTGGCACTGAAGCTTTCTTT

d_gene: TRBD1
j_gene: TRBJ2-7
v_gene: TRBV7-2
abundance: NA
CDR3aa: CASSSGRTGGASYEQYF
CDR3nt: TGTGCCAGCAGCTCAGGGCGGACAGGGGGCGCCTCCTACGAGCAGTACTTC

d_gene: NA
j_gene: TRBJ2-2
v_gene: TRBV4-3
abundance: NA
CDR3aa: CASSQDLARNANTGELFF
CDR3nt: TGCGCCAGCAGCCAAGATCTTGCTAGGAACGCGAACACCGGGGAGCTGTTTTTT

d_gene: NA
j_gene: TRBJ2-3
v_gene: TRBV4-3
abundance: NA
CDR3aa: CASSQGDAGSQYF
CDR3nt: TGCGCCAGCAGCCAAGGTGATGCAGGATCGCAGTATTTT

d_gene: TRBD1
j_gene: TRBJ1-4
v_gene: TRBV5-1
abundance: NA
CDR3aa: CASSLAGTGEKLFF
CDR3nt: TGCGCCAGCAGCTTGGCCGGGACAGGGGAAAAACTGTTTTTT

d_gene: NA
j_gene: TRBJ2-7
v_gene: TRBV12-5
abundance: NA
CDR3aa: CASGPRPTPTVQGAYEQYF
CDR3nt: TGTGCTAGTGGTCCTCGACCAACCCCGACAGTACAGGGAGCCTACGAGCAGTACTTC

d_gene: NA
j_gene: TRBJ1-2
v_gene: TRBV6-5
abundance: NA
CDR3aa: CASSYGGEGRYTF
CDR3nt: TGTGCCAGCAGTTACGGCGGGGAGGGCCGCTACACCTTC

d_gene: NA
j_gene: TRBJ2-3
v_gene: TRBV7-2
abundance: NA
CDR3aa: CASSQADTQYF
CDR3nt: TGTGCCAGCAGCCAGGCCGATACGCAGTATTTT

d_gene: NA
j_gene: TRBJ2-3
v_gene: TRBV7-7
abundance: NA
CDR3aa: CASSSSGAGTQYF
CDR3nt: TGTGCTAGCAGCTCCTCAGGGGCAGGTACGCAGTATTTT

d_gene: NA
j_gene: TRBJ2-4
v_gene: TRBV6-1
abundance: once
CDR3aa: CASSEAGTGDRAKNIQYF
CDR3nt: TGTGCCAGCAGTGAAGCGGGGACTGGGGATCGAGCCAAAAACATTCAGTACTTC

d_gene: NA
j_gene: TRBJ2-5
v_gene: TRBV7-2
abundance: once
CDR3aa: CASSRRVETQYF
CDR3nt: TGTGCCAGCAGCCGGAGGGTTGAGACCCAGTACTTC

d_gene: TRBD1
j_gene: TRBJ2-7
v_gene: TRBV5-5
abundance: NA
CDR3aa: CASSPSGQGISEQYF
CDR3nt: TGTGCCAGCAGCCCCAGTGGACAGGGGATATCCGAGCAGTACTTC

d_gene: NA
j_gene: TRBJ1-2
v_gene: TRBV28
abundance: NA
CDR3aa: CASRLTGRKYGYTF
CDR3nt: TGTGCCAGCCGCCTTACTGGGAGGAAATATGGCTACACCTTC

d_gene: NA
j_gene: TRBJ2-1
v_gene: TRBV7-9
abundance: NA
CDR3aa: CASSLGPGEQFF
CDR3nt: TGTGCCAGCAGCTTAGGTCCGGGGGAGCAGTTCTTC